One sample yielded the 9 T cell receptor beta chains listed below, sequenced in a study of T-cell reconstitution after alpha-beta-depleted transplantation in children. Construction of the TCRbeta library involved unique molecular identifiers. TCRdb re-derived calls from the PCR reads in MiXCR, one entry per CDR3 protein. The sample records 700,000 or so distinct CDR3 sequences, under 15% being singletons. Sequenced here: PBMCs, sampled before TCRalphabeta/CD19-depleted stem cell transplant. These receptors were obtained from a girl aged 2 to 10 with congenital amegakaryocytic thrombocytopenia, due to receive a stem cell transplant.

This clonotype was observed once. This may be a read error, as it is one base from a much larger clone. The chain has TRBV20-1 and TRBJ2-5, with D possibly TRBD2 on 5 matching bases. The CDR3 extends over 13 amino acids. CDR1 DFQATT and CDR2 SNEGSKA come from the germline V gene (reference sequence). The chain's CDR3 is CSPRVDSAETQYF. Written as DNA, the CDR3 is TGCAGTCCTAGAGTTGATAGCGCAGAGACCCAGTACTTC.

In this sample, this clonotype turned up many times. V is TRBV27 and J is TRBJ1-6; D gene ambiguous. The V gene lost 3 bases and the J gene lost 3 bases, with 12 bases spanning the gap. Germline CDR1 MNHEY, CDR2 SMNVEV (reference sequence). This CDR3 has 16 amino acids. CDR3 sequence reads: CASSFGGVGYNSPLHF. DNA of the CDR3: TGTGCCAGCAGTTTCGGCGGTGTCGGCTATAATTCACCCCTCCACTTT.

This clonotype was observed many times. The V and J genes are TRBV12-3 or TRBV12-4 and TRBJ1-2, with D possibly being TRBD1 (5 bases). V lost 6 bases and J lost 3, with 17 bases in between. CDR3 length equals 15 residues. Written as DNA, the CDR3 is TGTGCCAGCAGCCCCCTCGGAGCGGGGGACTATGGCTACACCTTC. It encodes CASSPLGAGDYGYTF.

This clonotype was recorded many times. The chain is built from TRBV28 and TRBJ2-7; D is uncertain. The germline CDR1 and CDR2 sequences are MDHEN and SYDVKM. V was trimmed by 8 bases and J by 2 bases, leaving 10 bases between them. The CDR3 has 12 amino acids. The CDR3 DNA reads TGTGCCAGCGGGATTAGCACCTACGAGCAGTACTTC. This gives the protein CASGISTYEQYF.

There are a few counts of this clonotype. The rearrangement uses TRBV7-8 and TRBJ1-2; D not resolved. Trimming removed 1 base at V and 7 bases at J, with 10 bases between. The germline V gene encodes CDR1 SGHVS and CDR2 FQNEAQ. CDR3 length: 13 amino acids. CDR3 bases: TGTGCCAGCAGCTTAGTACGGTCTTCTGGCTACACCTTC. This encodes CASSLVRSSGYTF.

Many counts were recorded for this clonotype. The DNA of the CDR3 is TGCAGCGTTCCGACAGACCCTGAAGCTTTCTTT. It codes for CSVPTDPEAFF. The genes are TRBV29-1 and TRBJ1-1; possible D gene TRBD1, 5 bases. V was clipped by 5 bases and J by 6 bases, with 10 bases between them. Germline V gene sequence: CDR1 SQVTM, CDR2 ANQGSEA. The CDR3 consists of 11 residues. The full variable domain, completed using reference TRBV29-1 and TRBJ1-1, is SAVISQKPSRDICQRGTSLTIQCQVDSQVTMMFWYRQQPGQSLTLIATANQGSEATYESGFVIDKFPISRPNLTFSTLTVSNMSPEDSSIYLCSVPTDPEAFFGQGTRLTVV.

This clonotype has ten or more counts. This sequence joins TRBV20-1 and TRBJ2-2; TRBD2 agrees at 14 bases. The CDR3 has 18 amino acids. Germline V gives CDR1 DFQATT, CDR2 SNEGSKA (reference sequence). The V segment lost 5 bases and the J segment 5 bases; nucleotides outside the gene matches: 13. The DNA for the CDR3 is TGCAGTGCTGGAACCCAGGGACTAGCGGGAGCGCGAACCGGGGAGCTGTTTTTT. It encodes CSAGTQGLAGARTGELFF.

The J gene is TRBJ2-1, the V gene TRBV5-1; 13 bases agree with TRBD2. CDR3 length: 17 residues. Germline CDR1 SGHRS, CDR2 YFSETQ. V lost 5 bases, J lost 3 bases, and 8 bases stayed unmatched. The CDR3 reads CASSRGLAGHVYNEQFF. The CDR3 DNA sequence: TGCGCCAGCAGTCGGGGACTAGCGGGACACGTCTACAATGAGCAGTTCTTC.

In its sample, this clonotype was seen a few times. This chain's CDR3 is CASSLREVNTGELFF. The CDR3 DNA sequence: TGCGCCAGCAGCTTGAGGGAAGTTAACACCGGGGAGCTGTTTTTT. The chain is built from TRBV5-1 and TRBJ2-2; no reliable D call. Deletions cut 1 base from V and 2 bases from J, with 9 bases between. Germline V lookup: CDR1 SGHRS, CDR2 YFSETQ. The CDR3 extends over 15 amino acids. The full variable domain, with the rest looked up from reference TRBV5-1 and TRBJ2-2, is KAGVTQTPRYLIKTRGQQVTLSCSPISGHRSVSWYQQTPGQGLQFLFEYFSETQRNKGNFPGRFSGRQFSNSRSEMNVSTLELGDSALYLCASSLREVNTGELFFGEGSRLTVL.